These 4 T cell receptor beta chains originate from one sample sequenced in a study of shared clonotypes between healthy human individuals. This table comes from immunoSEQ multiplex PCR, and its TCRdb copy is limited to in-frame clones, with some not included. The repertoire holds fewer than 1.4 million clones, with about 80% as singletons. The sequencing input was memory CD4+ T cells from PBMCs. The sample's subset: CD45RA-negative fraction. The receptors shown here come from a man aged 18-30 years in good health. Some clones in this sample may be carry-over from other donors' samples.

On this clone: A clone one base away is much larger, so this may be a read error. The sample contains more than one DNA sequence encoding this CDR3. The chain is built from TRBV9 and TRBJ2-7, with TRBD1 identical over 7 bases. This CDR3 is 14 amino acids long. Germline CDR1 SGDLS, CDR2 YYNGEE. V gave up 4 bases and J gave up 4 bases; unmatched junction bases: 8. This chain's CDR3 is CASSPGTASYEQYF. The CDR3 DNA follows: TGTGCCAGCAGCCCCGGGACAGCCTCGTACGAGCAGTACTTC.

This clone has only a few counts. The chain recombines TRBV29-1 with TRBJ1-3; D remains unclear. Germline V gives CDR1 SQVTM, CDR2 ANQGSEA. Trimming shortened V by 7 bases and J by 8 bases, and 12 bases separated the two germline ends. The CDR3 totals 11 residues. The DNA for the CDR3 is TGCAGCGGAACAACAAAGGACACCATATATTTT. Translation: CSGTTKDTIYF.

This clone has just one count. The chain links TRBV4-1 to TRBJ2-5, with 7 nucleotides matching TRBD2. Per the germline V gene, CDR1 is MGHRA and CDR2 is YSYEKL. The ends lost 1 base at V and 7 bases at J; junction bases unmatched: 6. The CDR3 sequence is 14 residues long. CDR3 nucleotides: TGCGCCAGCAGCCAAGCGGAGCGGGAAGGGACCCAGTACTTC. Translating gives CASSQAEREGTQYF.

As concerns this clone: Distinct nucleotide sequences in the sample also encode this CDR3. V is TRBV5-1 and J is TRBJ2-3, with 11 bases that match TRBD1. This CDR3 region has 15 residues. CDR1 is SGHRS, CDR2 YFSETQ, per germline. The junction had 5 bases not matched to a gene; V was cut back by 3 bases and J by 5 bases. CDR3 in amino acids: CASSSSGTGGDTQYF. The CDR3 DNA reads as TGCGCCAGCAGCTCGTCCGGGACAGGGGGAGATACGCAGTATTTT. Complete variable domain (other parts from reference TRBV5-1 and TRBJ2-3): KAGVTQTPRYLIKTRGQQVTLSCSPISGHRSVSWYQQTPGQGLQFLFEYFSETQRNKGNFPGRFSGRQFSNSRSEMNVSTLELGDSALYLCASSSSGTGGDTQYFGPGTRLTVL.